A selection of T cell receptor beta chains follows, all from one sample in a study of blood T cell repertoires in COVID-19. The method was immunoSEQ multiplex PCR; TCRdb's version includes in-frame clones alone and lacks a portion of them. This sample has some 70,000 clones, with around 81% found just once. Sequencing used peripheral blood. The receptor set was obtained from an older woman with acute or convalescent COVID-19. Both conserved end residues are part of each CDR3. A D gene is named only where the DNA matches it firmly. Size is stated for part of the rows, as once, few or many counts, or as a class when the clone is expanded.

clone size: -
V gene: TRBV28
J gene: TRBJ1-1
D gene: -
CDR3 protein: CASSRGGGNTEAFF
CDR3 DNA: TGTGCCAGCAGCCGCGGGGGGGGGAACACTGAAGCTTTCTTT

clone size: -
V gene: TRBV3-1/TRBV3-2
J gene: TRBJ2-1
D gene: TRBD2
CDR3 protein: CASVGGARHNEQFF
CDR3 DNA: TGTGCCAGCGTCGGGGGGGCGCGTCACAATGAGCAGTTCTTC

clone size: -
V gene: TRBV28
J gene: TRBJ1-4
D gene: -
CDR3 protein: CASNPQGVNEKLFF
CDR3 DNA: TGTGCCAGCAACCCACAGGGAGTTAATGAAAAACTGTTTTTT

clone size: once
V gene: TRBV25-1
J gene: TRBJ1-4
D gene: -
CDR3 protein: CASTRSVGNEKLFF
CDR3 DNA: TGTGCCAGCACTCGGAGCGTGGGTAATGAAAAACTGTTTTTT

clone size: -
V gene: TRBV18
J gene: TRBJ2-5
D gene: TRBD2
CDR3 protein: CASSPPWGGQTQYF
CDR3 DNA: TGTGCCAGCTCACCTCCATGGGGGGGACAGACCCAGTACTTC

clone size: -
V gene: TRBV28
J gene: TRBJ1-2
D gene: -
CDR3 protein: CASSFRRNYGYTF
CDR3 DNA: TGTGCCAGCAGTTTTCGGAGAAACTATGGCTACACCTTC

clone size: -
V gene: TRBV28
J gene: TRBJ1-5
D gene: -
CDR3 protein: CASSFEGFYQPQHF
CDR3 DNA: TGTGCCAGCAGTTTCGAGGGATTTTATCAGCCCCAGCATTTT

clone size: few
V gene: TRBV3-1/TRBV3-2
J gene: TRBJ2-2
D gene: TRBD2
CDR3 protein: CASSYPSGRATGELFF
CDR3 DNA: TGTGCCAGCAGCTACCCGAGCGGGAGGGCCACCGGGGAGCTGTTTTTT

clone size: -
V gene: TRBV2
J gene: TRBJ2-2
D gene: TRBD2
CDR3 protein: CASRWLAGVSTGELFF
CDR3 DNA: TGTGCCAGCAGATGGCTAGCGGGAGTCTCCACCGGGGAGCTGTTTTTT

clone size: -
V gene: TRBV4-1
J gene: TRBJ2-6
D gene: -
CDR3 protein: CASSQVTGSGANVLTF
CDR3 DNA: TGCGCCAGCAGCCAAGTAACAGGGTCTGGGGCCAACGTCCTGACTTTC

clone size: few
V gene: TRBV28
J gene: TRBJ1-5
D gene: -
CDR3 protein: CASSLGRGGGQPQHF
CDR3 DNA: TGTGCCAGCAGTTTAGGCCGGGGGGGAGGACAGCCCCAGCATTTT

clone size: -
V gene: TRBV27
J gene: TRBJ2-7
D gene: TRBD1
CDR3 protein: CASSLGTGAFYEQYF
CDR3 DNA: TGTGCCAGCAGTTTAGGGACAGGGGCCTTCTACGAGCAGTACTTC

clone size: -
V gene: TRBV28
J gene: TRBJ2-7
D gene: TRBD1
CDR3 protein: CASSLWTGAYEQYF
CDR3 DNA: TGTGCCAGCAGTTTGTGGACAGGGGCCTACGAGCAGTACTTC

clone size: -
V gene: TRBV27
J gene: TRBJ1-3
D gene: -
CDR3 protein: CASSSQGSSGNTIYF
CDR3 DNA: TGTGCCAGCAGTTCTCAGGGGTCCTCTGGAAACACCATATATTTT

clone size: -
V gene: TRBV2
J gene: TRBJ2-3
D gene: -
CDR3 protein: CASREISSSTDTQYF
CDR3 DNA: TGTGCCAGCAGGGAAATCAGTTCTAGCACAGATACGCAGTATTTT

clone size: -
V gene: TRBV11-3
J gene: TRBJ2-5
D gene: -
CDR3 protein: CASSLGWEETQYF
CDR3 DNA: TGTGCCAGCAGCTTGGGGTGGGAGGAGACCCAGTACTTC

clone size: -
V gene: TRBV18
J gene: TRBJ1-1
D gene: TRBD1
CDR3 protein: CASSSGQNMEAFF
CDR3 DNA: TGTGCCAGCTCCTCGGGACAGAACATGGAAGCTTTCTTT

clone size: -
V gene: TRBV7-9
J gene: TRBJ2-1
D gene: TRBD2
CDR3 protein: CASSLSWTSGRNEQFF
CDR3 DNA: TGTGCCAGCAGCTTAAGTTGGACTAGCGGGCGAAATGAGCAGTTCTTC

clone size: -
V gene: TRBV2
J gene: TRBJ1-1
D gene: TRBD1
CDR3 protein: CASSKEGAGNTEAFF
CDR3 DNA: TGTGCCAGCAGTAAGGAGGGGGCAGGGAACACTGAAGCTTTCTTT

clone size: -
V gene: TRBV27
J gene: TRBJ2-1
D gene: -
CDR3 protein: CASSLFTSYYNEQFF
CDR3 DNA: TGTGCCAGCAGTTTATTTACTAGCTACTACAATGAGCAGTTCTTC

clone size: -
V gene: TRBV5-1
J gene: TRBJ2-5
D gene: TRBD2
CDR3 protein: CASSPGDSGVQETQYF
CDR3 DNA: TGCGCCAGCAGCCCCGGGGATAGCGGGGTTCAAGAGACCCAGTACTTC

clone size: -
V gene: TRBV15
J gene: TRBJ2-1
D gene: -
CDR3 protein: CATSRERDFPYNEQFF
CDR3 DNA: TGTGCCACCAGCAGAGAAAGGGACTTCCCGTACAATGAGCAGTTCTTC

clone size: -
V gene: TRBV7-9
J gene: TRBJ2-3
D gene: TRBD2
CDR3 protein: CASSLGGTSGSAQYF
CDR3 DNA: TGTGCCAGCAGCTTAGGGGGGACTAGCGGGTCGGCGCAGTATTTT

clone size: few
V gene: TRBV6-6
J gene: TRBJ1-5
D gene: TRBD1
CDR3 protein: CASSQLGQRSNQPQHF
CDR3 DNA: TGTGCCAGCAGTCAACTGGGACAGCGTTCCAATCAGCCCCAGCATTTT

clone size: -
V gene: TRBV5-6
J gene: TRBJ2-5
D gene: -
CDR3 protein: CASSPGMGTQYF
CDR3 DNA: TGTGCCAGCAGCCCAGGGATGGGGACCCAGTACTTC

clone size: once
V gene: TRBV7-8
J gene: TRBJ1-3
D gene: -
CDR3 protein: CASSSRGSGNTIYF
CDR3 DNA: TGTGCCAGCAGCTCGCGGGGCAGTGGAAACACCATATATTTT

clone size: few
V gene: TRBV7-2
J gene: TRBJ1-2
D gene: -
CDR3 protein: CASSLELGHYYGYTF
CDR3 DNA: TGTGCCAGCAGCTTAGAGTTGGGACATTACTATGGCTACACCTTC